The clone carrying this T cell receptor beta chain was recorded only once. Antigen unknown. This specimen belongs to a study of cytomegalovirus exposure and HLA in healthy donors. Findings of the study overall: Confirmation in vitro established that three CMV-associated chains were specific for CMV antigens.

The PCR used 60 Vbeta and 13 Jbeta primers. Here immunoSEQ multiplex PCR was the method, and the copy in TCRdb shows in-frame clones only, minus some. The sample has approximately 110,000 clones, 75% to 85% seen once. Germline assignment: CDR1 MNHEY and CDR2 SVGAGI. This CDR3 comprises 16 residues. Trimming stripped 3 bases from V and 2 bases from J, with 11 bases between. The receptor comes from a man aged 30 to 45 in good health and CMV-seronegative. The sequenced sample was PBMCs. The rearrangement uses TRBV6-5 and TRBJ2-6; D is undetermined. In DNA form, the CDR3 reads TGTGCCAGCAGTTATTCAGAGCGAACTGGGGCCAACGTCCTGACTTTC. Translated, it gives CASSYSERTGANVLTF.